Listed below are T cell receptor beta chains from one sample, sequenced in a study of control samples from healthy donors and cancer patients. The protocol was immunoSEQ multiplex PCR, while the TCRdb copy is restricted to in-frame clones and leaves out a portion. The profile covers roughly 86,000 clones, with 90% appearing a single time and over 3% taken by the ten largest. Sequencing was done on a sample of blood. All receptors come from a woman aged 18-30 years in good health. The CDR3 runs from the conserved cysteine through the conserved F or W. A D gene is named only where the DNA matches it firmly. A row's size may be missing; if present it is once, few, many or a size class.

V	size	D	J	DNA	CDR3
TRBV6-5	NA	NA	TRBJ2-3	TGTGCCAGCTCAGATATGGTCACACCTGGGAATACGCAGTATTTT	CASSDMVTPGNTQYF
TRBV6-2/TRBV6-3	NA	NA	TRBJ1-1	TGTGCCAGCAGCGCAATGGGTCTGAACACTGAAGCTTTCTTT	CASSAMGLNTEAFF
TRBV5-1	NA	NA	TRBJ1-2	TGCGCCAGCAGCTTAACAGGGTATAACTATGGCTACACCTTC	CASSLTGYNYGYTF
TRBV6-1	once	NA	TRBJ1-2	TGTGCCAGCAGTGAATGGTGGGGAGACCCTGGCTACACCTTC	CASSEWWGDPGYTF
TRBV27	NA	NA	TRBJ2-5	TGTGCCAGCAGCCGGTACCAAGAGACCCAGTACTTC	CASSRYQETQYF
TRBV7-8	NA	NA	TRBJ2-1	TGTGCCAGCAGCTTAGCGTTGGCAGGGGATGAGTTCTTC	CASSLALAGDEFF
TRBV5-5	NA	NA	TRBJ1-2	TGTGCCAGCTCTCTCGTGTCCTCGAGGGATGGCTACACCTTC	CASSLVSSRDGYTF
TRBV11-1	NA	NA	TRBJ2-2	TGTGCCAGCAGCTTTCCGGGGGCGAACACCGGGGAGCTGTTTTTT	CASSFPGANTGELFF
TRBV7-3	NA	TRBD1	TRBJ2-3	TGTGCCAGCAGCTTAACCAGGGGGCGGACAGATACGCAGTATTTT	CASSLTRGRTDTQYF
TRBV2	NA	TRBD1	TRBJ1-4	TGTGCCAGCAAGGGACAGCTTAATGAAAAACTGTTTTTT	CASKGQLNEKLFF
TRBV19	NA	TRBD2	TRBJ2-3	TGTGCCAGTAGTATCGGTAGCTGGGGGGGTACGCAGTATTTT	CASSIGSWGGTQYF
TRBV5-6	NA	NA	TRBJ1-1	TGTGCCAGCAGCCCGGCCAGGGGCACTGAAGCTTTCTTT	CASSPARGTEAFF
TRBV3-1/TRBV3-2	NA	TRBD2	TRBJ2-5	TGTGCCAGCAGCCAAGAGTTGGGGCTAGCGGGTCGGGAGACCCAGTACTTC	CASSQELGLAGRETQYF
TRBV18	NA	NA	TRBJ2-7	TGTGCCAGCTCACCTGACAGGACCTACGAGCAGTACTTC	CASSPDRTYEQYF
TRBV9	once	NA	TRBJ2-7	TGTGCCAGCAGCGTAGCTACGGCAGGGGTAGGGTTAGACGAGCAGTACTTC	CASSVATAGVGLDEQYF
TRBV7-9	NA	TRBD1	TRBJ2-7	TGTGCCACATCGACAGGGGTTGGATACGAGCAGTACTTC	CATSTGVGYEQYF
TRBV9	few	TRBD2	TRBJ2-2	TGTGCCAGCAGCCCGACTAGCGGGGGGGCGACCGGGGAGCTGTTTTTT	CASSPTSGGATGELFF
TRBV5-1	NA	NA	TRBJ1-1	TGCGCCAGCAGCTTCGGGGAAAGGGCTGAAGCTTTCTTT	CASSFGERAEAFF
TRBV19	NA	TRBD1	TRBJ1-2	TGTGCCAGTAGTCCCTGGACAGGGGGGACTGATGGCTACACCTTC	CASSPWTGGTDGYTF
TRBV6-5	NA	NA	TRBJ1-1	TGTGCCAGCAGTTACACAGGACAGATGAACACTGAAGCTTTCTTT	CASSYTGQMNTEAFF
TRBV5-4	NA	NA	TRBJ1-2	TGTGCCAGCAGCCCTGGCTATGGCTACACCTTC	CASSPGYGYTF
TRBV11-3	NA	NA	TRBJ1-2	TGTGCCAGCAGCTTAGAGGATGGCTACACCTTC	CASSLEDGYTF
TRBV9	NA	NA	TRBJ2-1	TGTGCCAGCAGCCCCCGGGCGAGCTCGAATGAGCAGTTCTTC	CASSPRASSNEQFF
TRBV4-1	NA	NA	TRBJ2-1	TGCGCCAGCAGAGGAGTTGAATCCAGGGAGGATGAGCAGTTCTTC	CASRGVESREDEQFF
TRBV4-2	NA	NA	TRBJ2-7	TGTGCCAGCAGCCAAGACTCCTACGAGCAGTACTTC	CASSQDSYEQYF
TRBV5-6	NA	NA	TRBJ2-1	TGTGCCAGCAGCGGCATACCCGGACAGAACTACAATGAGCAGTTCTTC	CASSGIPGQNYNEQFF
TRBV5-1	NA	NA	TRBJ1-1	TGCGCCAGCAGCTTGAAGCGCGGGGACCCATCGAACACTGAAGCTTTCTTT	CASSLKRGDPSNTEAFF
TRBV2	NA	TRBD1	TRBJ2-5	TGTGCCAGCAGTGTAAGCCCGACAGGGGAGGAGACCCAGTACTTC	CASSVSPTGEETQYF
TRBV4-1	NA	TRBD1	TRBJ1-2	TGCGCCAGCAGCCACAGGGGGCAGAACTATGGCTACACCTTC	CASSHRGQNYGYTF
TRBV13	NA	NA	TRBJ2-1	TGTGCCAGCAGCTCATTGACCGATGAGCAGTTCTTC	CASSSLTDEQFF
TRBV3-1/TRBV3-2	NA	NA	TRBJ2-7	TGTGCCAGCAGCCCGGTGCCGGGGGGCTTCTACGAGCAGTACTTC	CASSPVPGGFYEQYF
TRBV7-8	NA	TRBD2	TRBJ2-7	TGTGCCAGCAGCTTCGGCGGTAGCGGGGGGCCGACCTACGAGCAGTACTTC	CASSFGGSGGPTYEQYF
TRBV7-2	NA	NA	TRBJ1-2	TGTGCCAGCAGCTTAATCTCTGGCTACACCTTC	CASSLISGYTF
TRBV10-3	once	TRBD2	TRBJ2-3	TGTGCCATCAGTTGGACTAGCGGGGGATCAGATACGCAGTATTTT	CAISWTSGGSDTQYF
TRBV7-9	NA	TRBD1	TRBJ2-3	TGTGCCAGCAGCTTAAGGACAGGGAGCACAGATACGCAGTATTTT	CASSLRTGSTDTQYF
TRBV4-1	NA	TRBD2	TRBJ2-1	TGCGCCAGCAGCCTTTATAGCGGGGGGGCTGTCAATGAGCAGTTCTTC	CASSLYSGGAVNEQFF
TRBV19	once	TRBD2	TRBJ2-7	TGTGCCAGTAGTCCGATTTTGGGGGGGACCTACGAGCAGTACTTC	CASSPILGGTYEQYF
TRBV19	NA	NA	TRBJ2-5	TGTGCCAGTAGTATGGGGGCAGAAGAGACCCAGTACTTC	CASSMGAEETQYF
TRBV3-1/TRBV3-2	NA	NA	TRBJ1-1	TGTGCCAGCAGCCAAGGGACAGTCACTGAAGCTTTCTTT	CASSQGTVTEAFF
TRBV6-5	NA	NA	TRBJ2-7	TGTGCCAGCAGTTACTCGTCCAGGGGAAGCTACGAGCAGTACTTC	CASSYSSRGSYEQYF
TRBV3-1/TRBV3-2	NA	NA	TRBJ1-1	TGTGCCAGCGGCCTCGGTCTCACTGAAGCTTTCTTT	CASGLGLTEAFF
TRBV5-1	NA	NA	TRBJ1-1	TGCGCCAGCAGCTGGCGACAGACGAACACTGAAGCTTTCTTT	CASSWRQTNTEAFF
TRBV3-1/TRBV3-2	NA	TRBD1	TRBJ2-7	TGTGCCAGCAGCACTGGACAGGGTTACGAGCAGTACTTC	CASSTGQGYEQYF
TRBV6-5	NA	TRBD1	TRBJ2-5	TGTGCCAGCAGTTATGGACAGGCCGGGGTGACCCAGTACTTC	CASSYGQAGVTQYF
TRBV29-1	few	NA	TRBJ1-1	TGCAGCGTCCTTACGGGTGAAGCTTTCTTT	CSVLTGEAFF
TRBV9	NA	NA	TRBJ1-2	TGTGCCAGCAGCGGAGAGGGGTGGGGTATGGCTGGCTACACCTTC	CASSGEGWGMAGYTF
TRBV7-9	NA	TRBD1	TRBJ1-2	TGTGCCAGCAGCCATGGGACAGCCTATGGCTACACCTTC	CASSHGTAYGYTF
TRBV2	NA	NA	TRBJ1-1	TGTGCCAGCAGTGATCGGCGCACTGAAGCTTTCTTT	CASSDRRTEAFF
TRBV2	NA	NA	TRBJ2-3	TGTGCCAGCAGGCCGGGGATCACAGATACGCAGTATTTT	CASRPGITDTQYF
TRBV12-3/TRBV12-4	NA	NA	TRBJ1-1	TGTGCCAGCAAAGGAGTTCCGAACACTGAAGCTTTCTTT	CASKGVPNTEAFF
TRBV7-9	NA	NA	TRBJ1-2	TGTGCCAGCAGCTTACCTCCTCTGGGGGGCTACACCTTC	CASSLPPLGGYTF
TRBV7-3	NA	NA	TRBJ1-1	TGTGCCAGCAGCTTAGGTAACAGCAACACTGAAGCTTTCTTT	CASSLGNSNTEAFF
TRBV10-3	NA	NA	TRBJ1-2	TGTGCCATCAGTGAGGGGCAGGGCACCTATGGCTACACCTTC	CAISEGQGTYGYTF
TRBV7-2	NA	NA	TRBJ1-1	TGTGCCAGCAGCCATGGGGGGTCCACTGAAGCTTTCTTT	CASSHGGSTEAFF
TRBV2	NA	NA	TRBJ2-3	TGTGCCAGCAGGCCAGGTCCAAGAGATACGCAGTATTTT	CASRPGPRDTQYF
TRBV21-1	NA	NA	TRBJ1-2	TGTGCCAGCAGCAATTGGACGGAATTGATCTATGGCTACACCTTC	CASSNWTELIYGYTF
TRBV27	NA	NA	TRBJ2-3	TGTGCCAGCAGTCCTGCAGGGTCGGATACGCAGTATTTT	CASSPAGSDTQYF
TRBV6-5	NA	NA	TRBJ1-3	TGTGCCAGCAGTTACACCCCCCGATCTGGAAACACCATATATTTT	CASSYTPRSGNTIYF
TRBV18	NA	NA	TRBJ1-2	TGTGCCAGCTCACCACCCACAGGTGTGAACTATGGCTACACCTTC	CASSPPTGVNYGYTF
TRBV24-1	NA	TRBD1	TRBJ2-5	TGTGCCACCAGTGATTTAAACGCACAGGGGGCGTCAGAGACCCAGTACTTC	CATSDLNAQGASETQYF